The source of this T cell receptor beta chain is a study of cytomegalovirus exposure and HLA in healthy donors. The study's findings and limits: Altogether, about 160 TCR beta chains were recorded as cytomegalovirus-associated.

J lost 1 base, V lost 0 bases, and 12 bases had no gene match. Germline V lookup: CDR1 GTSNPN, CDR2 SVGIG (reference sequence). This CDR3 has 19 residues. The primer mix had 60 Vbeta and 13 Jbeta primers. Using immunoSEQ multiplex PCR, the repertoire was profiled, and TCRdb retains in-frame clones only, with some absent. Here the sample spans roughly 150,000 clones, roughly 80% being singletons. On this clone itself: Its antigen is undetermined.

The V and J genes are TRBV30 and TRBJ1-1; 12 bases are a match to TRBD1. Material: PBMCs. This receptor was taken from a woman aged 40 to 50 in good health and CMV-seronegative. CDR3 region: CAWSVGVGTGGAGNTEAFF. The CDR3 DNA reads TGTGCCTGGAGTGTAGGGGTGGGGACAGGGGGCGCCGGGAACACTGAAGCTTTCTTT. The variable domain in full, with the rest retrieved from reference TRBV30 and TRBJ1-1, is SQTIHQWPATLVQPVGSPLSLECTVEGTSNPNLYWYRQAAGRGLQLLFYSVGIGQISSEVPQNLSASRPQDRQFILSSKKLLLSDSGFYLCAWSVGVGTGGAGNTEAFFGQGTRLTVV.